Below, 17 T cell receptor beta chains from the same sample are listed, as sequenced in a study of OX40 agonist ivuxolimab in advanced cancers. Sequencing was performed with immunoSEQ multiplex PCR; in TCRdb, only in-frame clones are kept and a portion is missing. The table shows tens of thousands of clones, with about 83% occurring only once. The sample was CD4+ or CD8+ T cells sorted from blood, taken in a trial of the OX40 agonist ivuxolimab. The receptors shown here come from an adult with an advanced solid tumor such as melanoma, head and neck, liver or kidney cancer.

The chain couples TRBV4-1 to TRBJ1-1; possible D gene TRBD1, 6 bases. CDR3 length: 16 amino acids. Germline loops: CDR1 MGHRA, CDR2 YSYEKL. The V end was cut by 0 bases, the J end by 6 bases, with 17 bases between. As DNA, the CDR3 is TGCGCCAGCAGCCAAGATGGCGGGGGCCGATTTTCTGAAGCTTTCTTT. It specifies CASSQDGGGRFSEAFF.

The rearrangement joins TRBV5-1 to TRBJ1-4; 8 bases map to TRBD1. Looked up from germline, CDR1 is SGHRS and CDR2 is YFSETQ. The CDR3 has 16 residues. J gave up 3 bases and V 1 base, and 5 bases lay outside the gene matches. CDR3 in amino acids: CASSLMPGGSNEKLFF. Here the CDR3 DNA reads TGCGCCAGCAGCTTGATGCCAGGGGGCTCTAATGAAAAACTGTTTTTT.

The chain employs TRBV5-4 and TRBJ1-6, with 10 bases fitting TRBD1. V lost 3 bases, J lost 9 bases, and 6 bases stayed unmatched. The CDR3 runs 15 residues. CDR1 SGHNT and CDR2 YYREEE come from the germline V gene (reference sequence). The CDR3 reads CASSSGTGVGSPLHF. The CDR3 nucleotides are TGTGCCAGCAGCTCCGGGACAGGGGTAGGTTCACCCCTCCACTTT.

This chain uses TRBV4-1 with TRBJ2-1; D possibly corresponds to TRBD1 (5 bases). The V and J ends lost 1 base and 8 bases respectively, with 12 bases between them. From germline, CDR1 is MGHRA and CDR2 YSYEKL. The CDR3 sequence is 14 residues long. Here the CDR3 DNA reads TGCGCCAGCAGCCAAGGGGGAAGCAGGGATGAGCAGTTCTTC. Translation: CASSQGGSRDEQFF.

The genes are TRBV7-6 and TRBJ2-2, with 8 bases matching TRBD1. Germline CDR1 SGHVS, CDR2 FNYEAQ. There are 16 residues in the CDR3. J was trimmed by 4 bases and V by 1 base; bases with no gene match: 5. The DNA of the CDR3 is TGTGCCAGCAGCTTAGACTCGACAGGGGTCACCGGGGAGCTGTTTTTT. Protein product: CASSLDSTGVTGELFF.

The rearrangement uses TRBV6-1 and TRBJ2-1; TRBD2 matches at 11 bases. This CDR3 has 18 amino acids. The ends lost 0 bases at V and 4 bases at J; junction bases unmatched: 8. Germline V gene lookup returns CDR1 MNHNS and CDR2 SASEGT. In nucleotides, the CDR3 is TGTGCCAGCAGTGAAGCGACCGTAGCGGGAGGGCCTTACAATGAGCAGTTCTTC. Its protein is CASSEATVAGGPYNEQFF.

The genes are TRBV5-1 and TRBJ2-2, with D unclear. Looked up from germline, CDR1 is SGHRS and CDR2 is YFSETQ. The ends were cut back, 4 bases at V and 4 bases at J, with 8 bases in the middle. This CDR3 region has 13 residues. CDR3 bases: TGCGCCAGCAGCGCGGTGGTCACCGGGGAGCTGTTTTTT. This encodes CASSAVVTGELFF.

V gene TRBV12-5 combines with J gene TRBJ2-2, with D perhaps matching TRBD1 (5 bases). V lost 6 bases and J 0 bases, leaving 14 bases between the germline ends. The CDR3 is 16 amino acids. Germline V lookup: CDR1 LGHNT, CDR2 FRNRAP. The CDR3 DNA is TGTGCTAGTGGGCGTGGGGCGACCCCGAACACCGGGGAGCTGTTTTTT. It encodes CASGRGATPNTGELFF.

Comment on this clone: An end of the junction differs from the germline gene, which may be a read error. The chain combines TRBV6-1 with TRBJ1-2; D not certain. The CDR3 consists of 13 residues. Germline loops: CDR1 MNHNS, CDR2 SASEGT. CDR3 amino acids: CASSEERTYDYTF. The CDR3 DNA sequence: TGTGCCAGCAGTGAAGAAAGGACCTATGACTACACCTTC.

The chain joins TRBV6-5 to TRBJ1-2; D unresolved. Germline CDR1 reads MNHEY; CDR2 reads SVGAGI. CDR3 size: 11 residues. The germline V and J ends were trimmed by 6 bases and 5 bases, with 7 bases remaining between them. CDR3 amino acids: CASSSLYGYTF. The CDR3 DNA reads TGTGCCAGCAGCTCCCTTTATGGCTACACCTTC.

This clone was counted a few times. The chain joins TRBV6-6 to TRBJ1-2, with unresolved D. CDR1 and CDR2 from the germline V gene are MNHNY and SVGAGI (reference sequence). The CDR3 contains 15 residues. Trimming stripped 2 bases from V and 10 bases from J, with 20 bases between. The CDR3 nucleotides are TGTGCCAGCAGTTACGGAAGAGAGCTTCTATCGGTCTACACCTTC. Translation: CASSYGRELLSVYTF.

This clone was observed once. The gene calls are TRBV9 and TRBJ2-5, with TRBD1 matching 11 bases. Trimming removed 0 bases from V and 6 bases from J; junction bases left unmatched: 7. Germline V CDR1 and CDR2: SGDLS, YYNGEE. CDR3 length equals 16 residues. The CDR3 DNA sequence: TGTGCCAGCAGCGTAGATCCGGGACAGGGGGGACAGACCCAGTACTTC. Translation gives CASSVDPGQGGQTQYF.

CDR3 loop: CASSLVETQYF. The CDR3 DNA follows: TGTGCCAGCAGCTTGGTGGAGACCCAGTACTTC. The chain links TRBV5-6 to TRBJ2-5; unclear D gene. V shed 0 bases and J shed 5 bases, with 2 bases lying between them. The CDR3 extends over 11 amino acids. Germline V CDR1 and CDR2: SGHDT, YYEEEE.

The DNA of the CDR3 is TGTGCCAGTAGTATAAGGGCTGGAAACACCATATATTTT. Amino acids: CASSIRAGNTIYF. The V call is TRBV19, the J call TRBJ1-3; D not resolved. The germline CDR1 and CDR2 sequences are LNHDA and SQIVND (reference sequence). With 2 bases removed from V and 2 bases from J, the gap between germline ends came to 4 bases. CDR3 length equals 13 residues.

The CDR3 region is CATSGFSNQPQHF. In nucleotides, the CDR3 is TGTGCCACCTCTGGTTTTAGCAATCAGCCCCAGCATTTT. V and J are TRBV2 and TRBJ1-5; D unclear. Deletions cut 10 bases from V and 0 bases from J, with 10 bases between. There are 13 residues in the CDR3. Germline V gene sequence: CDR1 SNHLY, CDR2 FYNNEI.

The V and J genes are TRBV5-1 and TRBJ2-5, with 7 bases that match TRBD1. Germline V CDR1 and CDR2: SGHRS, YFSETQ. The CDR3 contains 15 residues. Germline trimming cut 4 bases from V and 5 bases from J; bases unmatched to any gene: 11. The CDR3 coding sequence is TGCGCCAGCAGCCCCGGACAGGTCGAGGGGGAGACCCAGTACTTC. It encodes CASSPGQVEGETQYF.

The chain recombines TRBV5-4 with TRBJ1-1; the match to TRBD1 covers 9 bases. V lost 0 bases, J lost 3 bases, and 9 bases stayed unmatched. This CDR3 has 17 amino acids. Germline CDR1 SGHNT, CDR2 YYREEE (reference sequence). The CDR3 DNA reads as TGTGCCAGCAGCTTGGCACAGGGGGCCCAGGGGTACACTGAAGCTTTCTTT. Translated, it gives CASSLAQGAQGYTEAFF. The whole variable domain, remainder taken from reference TRBV5-4 and TRBJ1-1, is ETGVTQSPTHLIKTRGQQVTLRCSSQSGHNTVSWYQQALGQGPQFIFQYYREEENGRGNFPPRFSGLQFPNYSSELNVNALELDDSALYLCASSLAQGAQGYTEAFFGQGTRLTVV.